This T cell receptor (beta chain) appears in the sequencing data of a study of shared clonotypes between healthy human individuals (TCRdb year 2020). Describing the broader study: A couple of women and three men aged 18 to 49 years were included in the cohort. Blood TCR repertoires of roughly five healthy adults were deeply sequenced to estimate repertoire size and the extent of clonotype sharing between individuals. Libraries were prepared and TCR repertoires were sequenced by different laboratories using diverse techniques, in order to increase sequencing depth and limit assay-specific biases. Between about 0.8 and 9 billion PBMCs per donor were obtained by leukapheresis.

Donors were healthy HIV-negative adults with no recently reported acute infections or vaccinations. Every donor was a Caucasian adult living in Nashville, Tennessee, USA. In the unsorted samples, tens of millions of PBMCs were counted, and genomic DNA was extracted using the QIAamp DNA Blood Mini kit. Blood was collected by leukapheresis, and PBMCs were isolated by Ficoll-Histopaque density gradient centrifugation and then cryopreserved in liquid nitrogen vapor phase. The research as a whole found: Pairwise subsampling indicated that sequencing depth was expected to affect the degree of clonotype sharing among donors. Sampling was limited to blood, and TCR repertoires in tissue likely differ from TCR repertoires in blood. Because the study included only a small number of donors, the genetic and exposure-history diversity represented was limited.

From V the trimming removes 5 bases and from J it removes 8 bases, while the gene matches leave 14 bases of the junction unaccounted for. From a lookup of the germline V gene, CDR1 and CDR2 are SGHTA and FQGNSA. The CDR3 numbers 15 residues from cysteine through phenylalanine. Here the CDR3 DNA is all that survives: 45 bases in frame from base 1. Details on this clone: Its antigen is unknown. No much larger clone is present one base from it, and per-base qualities are unavailable.

Using the deep immunoSEQ assay, multiplex PCR amplified TCR CDR3 regions from genomic DNA. For each cell subset, the extracted genomic DNA was distributed evenly across all wells of several immunoSEQ 96-well plates, and each plate served as one replicate. For unsorted PBMC, each replicate PCR was loaded with roughly 270 ng genomic DNA, equivalent to 30,000 or so T cell genomes. Ten immunoSEQ deep assay plates were used to sequence unsorted PBMC genomic DNA. Purified libraries were quantified with a Qubit 3.0 fluorometer, sized on a Bioanalyzer 2100, and re-quantified with the KAPA Library Quantification kit. Each immunoSEQ 96-well plate was sequenced on its own single-read 150-cycle Illumina NextSeq 550 flow cell. On the authors' methods: The immunoSEQ output contained only junctional sequences without quality scores, so filtering could not match that applied to full-length reads. Sequences were annotated with PyIR, a Python wrapper for IgBLAST v1.9, using IMGT germline references to assign V/J genes and CDR3. Reads with weak V/J assignments (E-value above 1e-6), missing CDR3, stop codons, out-of-frame junctions, or ambiguous translated residues were removed. V3J clonotypes were defined as sequences sharing an identical inferred V gene, J gene, and CDR3 amino acid sequence. Percentage overlap between repertoires was computed as shared unique clonotypes divided by the size of the smaller repertoire. RTK rarefaction, the Chao1 estimator, and Recon v2.1 estimates of unobserved clonotypes were used to assess repertoire richness. This immuneACCESS table, as held by TCRdb, lists in-frame sequences with V and J called but not all clones. Of the missing ones, under half trace to an unresolved V gene in checked studies; the others have no known cause. The V and J calls and clone size are taken from that table; D and trimming were inferred from the DNA. The sample data list roughly 490,000 clones, and 70% to 80% of these were observed just once. Of the sample, 10% to 15% falls within the top ten clones.

This TCR was recovered from a middle-aged woman in good health. Some clones in this sample may be carry-over from other donors' samples. Input material: PBMCs. The sequence links TRBV7-2 to TRBJ1-2; a stretch of 7 junction bases matches TRBD1. The DNA reads TGTGCCAGCAGCCGTGGGACAGCCCAATTGGGGGGCTACACCTTC. Its protein product is CASSRGTAQLGGYTF.